This T cell receptor (beta chain) stems from a study of cytomegalovirus exposure and HLA in healthy donors. Across the whole study: Genetic ancestry analysis placed around four fifths of the 398 donors that were genotyped in the Caucasian-associated cluster.

Study-level findings and limits: Three CMV-associated chains proved CMV antigen-specific in vitro. A link between a missense DCLRE1C variant and TCR beta V- and J-gene trimming emerged from a later analysis.

On this clone itself: Its antigen is unknown.

The PCR ran on 60 Vbeta and 13 Jbeta primers. TCRdb keeps only in-frame clones here, not all; method: immunoSEQ multiplex PCR. The table includes some 170,000 clones, roughly 77% detected once. Trimming removed 2 bases from V and 5 bases from J, with 18 bases in between. The CDR3 loop spans 16 amino acids. Looked up from germline, CDR1 is LGHNT and CDR2 is FRNRAP. This clonotype was obtained from a woman younger than 30 in good health and CMV-seronegative. The V gene is TRBV12-5, the J gene TRBJ1-1; weak D call: TRBD1 (6 bases). The sequencing input was PBMCs. CDR3 protein: CASGLTLTQGRTEAFF. CDR3 DNA: TGTGCTAGTGGTTTGACCCTGACCCAGGGGCGGACTGAAGCTTTCTTT.